Listed below are T cell receptor beta chains from one sample, sequenced in a study of blood T cells in healthy people across ages. TCRdb independently ran MiXCR on the 5' RACE reads; one entry per CDR3 protein. The sample shows about 780,000 distinct CDR3 sequences, 35% to 60% of them seen only once. Sequences were obtained from blood. The receptors come from an elderly man in good health. CDR3s include the opening cysteine and the closing phenylalanine or tryptophan. The D gene is left open where the match is weak. Part of the rows lack a size; the others show once, few, many or a class for expanded clones.

clone_size,v_call,j_call,d_call,cdr3_nt,cdr3_aa
.,TRBV30,TRBJ1-2,.,TGTGCCTGGAGTGCTTTCGACGGTGGCTACACCTTC,CAWSAFDGGYTF
once,TRBV12-5,TRBJ1-1,.,TGTGCTAGTGGTGTGACGCGGACAGTGGGTGAAGCTTTCTTT,CASGVTRTVGEAFF
few,TRBV20-1,TRBJ2-7,TRBD1,TGCAGTGCCATTCATGGGACAGGGGGGAGCTCCTACGAGCAGTACTTC,CSAIHGTGGSSYEQYF
.,TRBV6-6,TRBJ1-6,TRBD1,TGTGCCAGCAGTCACCGGGACAGGGACTCACCCCTCCACTTT,CASSHRDRDSPLHF
.,TRBV5-1,TRBJ2-1,.,TGCGCCAGCAGCTGGACTACAGGGGCTTCCTACAATGAGCAGTTCTTC,CASSWTTGASYNEQFF
few,TRBV12-3/TRBV12-4,TRBJ1-5,.,TGTGCCAGCAGTTCCCCAAGCCAGCCCCAGCATTTT,CASSSPSQPQHF
.,TRBV3-1,TRBJ1-1,.,TGTGCCAGCAGCCTATCGGGAAGGAGTAAAATCACTGAAGCTTTCTTT,CASSLSGRSKITEAFF
.,TRBV6-2/TRBV6-3,TRBJ2-5,.,TGTGCCAGCAGAAGCGCCGGGACAAAACAAGAGACCCAGTACTTC,CASRSAGTKQETQYF
once,TRBV18,TRBJ2-1,.,TGTGCCAGCTCACCACTGGTCGGGAGAAACAATGAGCAGTTCTTC,CASSPLVGRNNEQFF
.,TRBV7-6,TRBJ2-7,TRBD2,TGTGCCAGCAGCTTTTCGGGACTAGCCCACGAGCAGTACTTC,CASSFSGLAHEQYF
.,TRBV3-1,TRBJ2-4,.,TGTGCCAGCACCCCGCTAGGGCAGGACAAAAACATTCAGTACTTC,CASTPLGQDKNIQYF
.,TRBV2,TRBJ1-5,TRBD1,TGTGCCAGCAGTGAGGGAGGGGGCGCGCAGCCCCAGCATTTT,CASSEGGGAQPQHF
.,TRBV18,TRBJ2-4,.,TGTGCCAGCTCACCATACGGAGACATAGCCAAAAACATTCAGTACTTC,CASSPYGDIAKNIQYF
few,TRBV10-3,TRBJ2-3,TRBD1,TGTGCCATCAGTACTGACAGGGTCTGGGATACGCAGTATTTT,CAISTDRVWDTQYF
.,TRBV12-3/TRBV12-4,TRBJ2-1,TRBD2,TGTGCCAGCAGAAGGACTAGCAATGAGCAGTTCTTC,CASRRTSNEQFF
.,TRBV29-1,TRBJ1-1,.,TGCAGCGCACCTGGGCAGGTGACTGAAGCTTTCTTT,CSAPGQVTEAFF
few,TRBV7-3,TRBJ2-3,.,TGTGCCAGCAGCTTCGACCACGGCACAGATACGCAGTATTTT,CASSFDHGTDTQYF
many,TRBV29-1,TRBJ2-1,.,TGCAGCGTTGTTGCGGGACGGAATGAGCAGTTCTTC,CSVVAGRNEQFF
.,TRBV24-1,TRBJ2-1,TRBD1,TGTGCCACCGCCTACGGGACAGGGACCTACAATGAGCAGTTCTTC,CATAYGTGTYNEQFF
once,TRBV5-1,TRBJ2-6,.,TGCGCCAGCAACTTGGTCTCAGGGGCGAGCTCTGGGGCCAACGTCCTGACTTTC,CASNLVSGASSGANVLTF
few,TRBV20-1,TRBJ2-5,TRBD1,TGCAGTGCTAGCAGACAGGGCCCAAAAACCACGGAGACCCAGTACTTC,CSASRQGPKTTETQYF
.,TRBV9,TRBJ2-1,TRBD2,TGTGCCAGCAGCCCCTCCACGAGCGGGAGAAGGGGAAGTGAGCAGTTCTTC,CASSPSTSGRRGSEQFF
few,TRBV25-1,TRBJ1-4,.,TGTGCCAGCAGTGACTATGGCCAGGGAAATGAAAAACTGTTTTTT,CASSDYGQGNEKLFF
once,TRBV6-6,TRBJ2-5,.,TGTGCCAGCAGTTACTCGATGGTGGGGGAGACCCAGTACTTC,CASSYSMVGETQYF
few,TRBV7-2,TRBJ2-1,TRBD2,TGTGCCAGCAGCTCCGGACTAGCTTACGAGGAGCAGTTCTTC,CASSSGLAYEEQFF
.,TRBV27,TRBJ1-5,.,TGTGCCAGCAGTTCAGGGCGCAGTCAGCCCCAGCATTTT,CASSSGRSQPQHF
.,TRBV4-3,TRBJ2-7,TRBD2,TGCGCCAGCAGCCAAGATTGGGGGACTAGCAGGTACGAGCAGTACTTC,CASSQDWGTSRYEQYF
few,TRBV4-3,TRBJ2-4,TRBD2,TGCGCCAGCAGCCAAGGGGCTAGCGGTAACATTCAGTACTTC,CASSQGASGNIQYF
.,TRBV20-1,TRBJ2-7,TRBD2,TGCAGTGCTAGGGCTAGCGGGAGCTACGAGCAGTACTTC,CSARASGSYEQYF
few,TRBV20-1,TRBJ2-1,.,TGCAGTGCTAGAACCCCCCGAGGAGGAACCCCAATGGAGCAGTTCTTC,CSARTPRGGTPMEQFF
.,TRBV7-2,TRBJ2-1,TRBD2,TGTGCCAGCAGCTTAGCAGCGGGAACCTACAATGAGCAGTTCTTC,CASSLAAGTYNEQFF
.,TRBV4-3,TRBJ2-3,TRBD2,TGCGCCGGCAGCCCCGGCCCAGGACTAGCGAAACTGACAGATACGCAGTATTTT,CAGSPGPGLAKLTDTQYF
once,TRBV7-9,TRBJ1-2,.,TGTGCCAGCTCCATGGTTCAGGCGGCCACCTTC,CASSMVQAATF
.,TRBV7-2,TRBJ2-3,.,TGTGCCAGCAGCTCCCAAAGGGAGGATACGCAGTATTTT,CASSSQREDTQYF
.,TRBV28,TRBJ1-4,.,TGTGCCAGCAGTGTCTCACAGGGAGTTGAAAAACTGTTTTTT,CASSVSQGVEKLFF
.,TRBV9,TRBJ1-2,TRBD1,TGTGCCAGCAGCGTTAGGGACAGTGACTATGGCTACACCTTC,CASSVRDSDYGYTF
.,TRBV27,TRBJ2-7,.,TGTGCCAGCGCCCGGCAGGGCACCTACGAGCAGTACTTC,CASARQGTYEQYF
.,TRBV7-9,TRBJ2-1,.,TGTGCCAGCAGCTTAGATTTCGGAGTTGGGATGGGCAATGAGCAGTTCTTC,CASSLDFGVGMGNEQFF
.,TRBV3-1,TRBJ2-7,.,TGTGCCAGCAGCCACATTCCCAGGGACGAGCAGTACTTC,CASSHIPRDEQYF
few,TRBV5-1,TRBJ2-7,.,TGCGCCAGCAGCTTGGGGCATCTCTCCTACGAGCAGTACTTC,CASSLGHLSYEQYF
.,TRBV6-5,TRBJ2-1,.,TGTGCCAGCAGTCCCCCCGGTGGCAGGTCCAATGAGCAGTTCTTC,CASSPPGGRSNEQFF
few,TRBV29-1,TRBJ2-7,TRBD2,TGCAGCGTTGGAGCGGGAGCGCTTAACAATGAGCAGTACTTC,CSVGAGALNNEQYF
.,TRBV10-3,TRBJ2-2,TRBD1,TGTGCCATCAGTAAAACAGGGGGCGGCAACACCGGGGAGCTGTTTTTT,CAISKTGGGNTGELFF
once,TRBV29-1,TRBJ2-2,.,TGCAGCGTTGGGGCAAAGGGAGCCGGGGAGCTGTTTTTT,CSVGAKGAGELFF
.,TRBV7-9,TRBJ1-2,.,TGTGCCAGCAGCTTTTCTGAGTATGGCTACACCTTC,CASSFSEYGYTF
.,TRBV6-5,TRBJ2-4,.,TGTGCCAGCAGGGCCGGTGAGAACATTCAGTACTTC,CASRAGENIQYF
few,TRBV7-3,TRBJ2-3,TRBD2,TGTGCCAGCAGCTTAAGAAACGGAGCGGGAGGTTCAGATACGCAGTATTTT,CASSLRNGAGGSDTQYF
.,TRBV2,TRBJ2-1,.,TGTGCCAGCTCGTCCAAACGGGGCGATGAGCAGTTCTTC,CASSSKRGDEQFF
.,TRBV4-2,TRBJ2-1,TRBD2,TGTGCCAGCAGCCCCAGGGTGGGAGCGGGGAACTCCTACAATGAGCAGTTCTTC,CASSPRVGAGNSYNEQFF
.,TRBV11-3,TRBJ2-5,.,TGTGCCAGCAGTGTAGACTCATTCCAAGAGACCCAGTACTTC,CASSVDSFQETQYF
.,TRBV30,TRBJ2-1,.,TGTGCCTGGAGTGACGGGTACAGCTCCTACAATGAGCAGTTCTTC,CAWSDGYSSYNEQFF
few,TRBV7-2,TRBJ2-3,TRBD2,TGTGCCAGCAGCCCCGGGACTAGCGGGGGACGCACAGATACGCAGTATTTT,CASSPGTSGGRTDTQYF
few,TRBV9,TRBJ2-7,.,TGTGCCAGCAGCGTAGGGGACTTGACCTACGAGCAGTACTTC,CASSVGDLTYEQYF
few,TRBV20-1,TRBJ2-5,.,TGCAGTGCTAGAGTGGGGTGGGCGGGAATCGAGACCCAGTACTTC,CSARVGWAGIETQYF
.,TRBV28,TRBJ2-5,.,TGTGCCAGCAAAGGAGGTGTCAGGACCCAGTACTTC,CASKGGVRTQYF